This TCR beta chain was sequenced for a study of regulatory T cells in long-lasting Graves disease. To make TCR beta libraries, researchers used iRepertoire HTBI primers and Arm-PCR of CDR3 regions. TCRdb passed the multiplex PCR reads through MiXCR, listing each CDR3 protein once. This table has about 310,000 distinct CDR3 sequences, under 25% appearing once. With respect to this clonotype: Its antigen is unknown.

Study-wide results and caveats: Patients whose Graves' disease persisted exhibited lower TCR diversity than those newly diagnosed. Whereas new patients shared 800 to 1,000 public clonotypes, persistent patients shared more, at a few thousand. Preferential use of TRBV28, TRBJ1-2 and TRBJ2-5 was seen in persistent disease.

Looked up from germline, CDR1 is LNHDA and CDR2 is SQIVND (reference sequence). V was shortened by 3 bases and J by 4 bases, with 19 bases between the two germline ends. CDR3 length: 18 amino acids. Documented time point: persistent/refractory GD, antithyroid drugs over 5 years with positive TRAb. Isolated PBMC RNA provided the starting material for the TCR library. Guidelines of the American Thyroid Association were used to diagnose Graves' disease. Sample: peripheral blood mononuclear cells (PBMCs), taken when the disease was refractory, from a patient treated with antithyroid drugs. This clonotype originated in a female donor with Graves disease. The chain employs TRBV19 and TRBJ2-6; D gene ambiguous. The CDR3 region has the DNA TGTGCCAGTAGTATTGGTGACGGCGGCCTTTGGGGGGCCAACGTCCTGACTTTC. This translates into CASSIGDGGLWGANVLTF.